One sample yielded the 32 T cell receptor beta chains listed below, sequenced in a study of human T cells and chemical hapten exposure. Time point noted: patch test 1, 2 weeks after DPC sensitization. Treatment specified: therapeutic diphenylcyclopropenone sensitization with weekly scalp DPC. TCRdb re-called the RACE reads through MiXCR, storing one row per CDR3 protein. The table includes 300,000 to 450,000 distinct CDR3 sequences, more than 4.5% detected once. The sample consisted of whole blood, taken in connection with sensitization to the hapten diphenylcyclopropenone (DPC). These receptors all stem from a woman aged 45-59 years with alopecia areata. Some clones in this sample may be carry-over from other donors' samples.

In this sample, this clonotype turned up many times. Written as DNA, the CDR3 is TGTGCCAGCAGTTTTTTCCGCTCCAGCGGTGAAAAACTGTTTTTT. Translating gives CASSFFRSSGEKLFF. The chain carries TRBV12-3 or TRBV12-4 and TRBJ1-4; D ambiguous. Trimming pared 3 bases from V and 7 bases from J, leaving 15 bases between. CDR3 length equals 15 residues.

The chain uses TRBV7-8 and TRBJ1-6; the D gene is possibly TRBD1 (5 bases). V lost 1 base and J 6 bases, leaving 10 bases between the germline ends. CDR1 is SGHVS, CDR2 FQNEAQ, per germline. This CDR3 spans 15 amino acids. Here the CDR3 reads CASSLDGGPNSPLHF. CDR3 sequence (DNA): TGTGCCAGCAGCTTAGATGGGGGTCCTAATTCACCCCTCCACTTT. Together with reference TRBV7-8 and TRBJ1-6, the CDR3 gives the full variable domain: GAGVSQSPRYKVAKRGQDVALRCDPISGHVSLFWYQQALGQGPEFLTYFQNEAQLDKSGLPSDRFFAERPEGSVSTLKIQRTQQEDSAVYLCASSLDGGPNSPLHFGNGTRLTVT.

This clonotype was seen many times. The chain recombines TRBV5-1 with TRBJ2-1; the D gene is possibly TRBD1 (5 bases). Germline lookup yields CDR1 SGHRS and CDR2 YFSETQ. V was trimmed by 0 bases and J by 7 bases, leaving 17 bases between them. This CDR3 comprises 16 residues. The chain's CDR3 is CASSLGLGQGRNEQFF. CDR3 DNA: TGCGCCAGCAGCTTGGGGCTGGGGCAGGGTAGGAATGAGCAGTTCTTC.

The rearrangement links TRBV12-3 or TRBV12-4 to TRBJ2-7, with 10 bases matching TRBD2. CDR3 size: 15 residues. Trimming cost V 1 base and J 3 bases; bases outside gene matches: 3. The CDR3 loop is CASSLGTSGFYEQYF. The CDR3 DNA is TGTGCCAGCAGTTTAGGGACTAGCGGATTCTACGAGCAGTACTTC.

This clonotype was counted at least ten times. J is TRBJ2-3 and V is TRBV29-1; perhaps TRBD1 as D (6 bases). The V and J ends lost 3 bases and 1 base respectively, with 8 bases between them. The CDR3 covers 13 residues. Germline assignment: CDR1 SQVTM and CDR2 ANQGSEA. CDR3 sequence: CSVEGARTDTQYF. CDR3 in DNA: TGCAGCGTTGAGGGGGCCCGCACAGATACGCAGTATTTT.

This clonotype was observed many times. This chain uses TRBV5-1 with TRBJ1-2; D is unclear. CDR1 SGHRS and CDR2 YFSETQ come from the germline V gene. The CDR3 contains 14 residues. V was pared by 0 bases and J by 3 bases, with 9 bases between. CDR3 region: CASSLVGRYYGYTF. CDR3 nucleotide sequence: TGCGCCAGCAGCTTGGTCGGCAGGTACTATGGCTACACCTTC. The whole variable domain, remainder taken from reference TRBV5-1 and TRBJ1-2, is KAGVTQTPRYLIKTRGQQVTLSCSPISGHRSVSWYQQTPGQGLQFLFEYFSETQRNKGNFPGRFSGRQFSNSRSEMNVSTLELGDSALYLCASSLVGRYYGYTFGSGTRLTVV.

This clonotype was seen ten or more times. This sequence joins TRBV6-5 and TRBJ2-7; D may be TRBD1 (5 bases). Germline values: CDR1 MNHEY, CDR2 SVGAGI. The CDR3 is 14 residues long. The V end lost 2 bases, the J end lost 3 bases, and 11 bases lay between the germline ends. The CDR3 DNA reads as TGTGCCAGCAGTTACGTCGGCAGGGACTACGAGCAGTACTTC. Its translation: CASSYVGRDYEQYF.

In its sample, this clonotype was seen many times. A junction end diverges from the germline sequence, so it may reflect a read error. V usage is TRBV12-3 or TRBV12-4 and J usage is TRBJ1-1; D is ambiguous. This CDR3 contains 13 residues. The CDR3 protein is CASSLGGNTEAFF. The CDR3 bases are TGTGCCAGCAGCTTAGGCGGGAACACTGAAGCTTTCTTT.

The chain links TRBV27 to TRBJ1-2; TRBD1 aligns across 7 bases. Per germline, CDR1 MNHEY and CDR2 SMNVEV (reference sequence). The CDR3 contains 14 residues. Trimming at V came to 4 bases and at J to 3 bases, leaving 5 bases not matched to a gene. Here the CDR3 DNA reads TGTGCCAGCAGTTCCAGGGACAGATACTATGGCTACACCTTC. Translating gives CASSSRDRYYGYTF.

The rearrangement links TRBV10-3 to TRBJ1-2; 7 bases fit TRBD1. The J segment lost 6 bases and the V segment lost 8 bases, leaving 6 bases of the junction unmatched. This CDR3 comprises 12 residues. From germline, CDR1 is ENHRY and CDR2 SYGVKD. The CDR3, as DNA: TGTGCCATCGCTGACAGGGTGGATGGCTACACCTTC. It specifies CAIADRVDGYTF.

This clonotype was seen a handful of times. The chain recombines TRBV9 with TRBJ2-3; D gene uncertain. The germline gives CDR1 SGDLS, CDR2 YYNGEE. V was trimmed by 7 bases and J by 3 bases, leaving 6 bases between them. The CDR3 is made up of 11 amino acids. In DNA, the CDR3 is TGTGCCAGCCAGAGGACAGATACGCAGTATTTT. Translation: CASQRTDTQYF.

This clonotype was picked up a small number of times. The rearrangement uses TRBV20-1 and TRBJ2-1, with 9 bases lining up with TRBD2. V gave up 4 bases and J gave up 8 bases; unmatched junction bases: 12. CDR1 is DFQATT, CDR2 SNEGSKA, per germline (reference sequence). This CDR3 region has 15 residues. In nucleotides, the CDR3 is TGCAGTGCTACTCGACTAGCGGAAGGGCGGGATGAGCAGTTCTTC. Protein sequence: CSATRLAEGRDEQFF.

This clonotype was seen a handful of times. The chain has TRBV3-1 and TRBJ2-2; D may be TRBD1 (5 bases). The length of the CDR3 is 15 residues. Germline CDR1 reads LGHDT; CDR2 reads YNNKEL (reference sequence). V was shortened by 3 bases and J by 5 bases, with 13 bases between the two germline ends. CDR3 coding DNA: TGTGCCAGCAGCCAGAGTGGCAGGGTGACCGGGGAGCTGTTTTTT. Translating it yields CASSQSGRVTGELFF.

The V call is TRBV12-3 or TRBV12-4, the J call TRBJ1-5, with 8 bases aligning to TRBD1. The CDR3 is 17 amino acids. Trimming cost V 3 bases and J 4 bases; bases outside gene matches: 11. The CDR3 spells CASSFRQGAVGNQPQHF. CDR3 in DNA: TGTGCCAGCAGTTTTAGGCAGGGGGCTGTAGGGAATCAGCCCCAGCATTTT.

In its sample, this clonotype was seen many times. The chain employs TRBV2 and TRBJ2-2; possibly TRBD2 for D (7 bases). The CDR3 consists of 13 residues. Per germline, CDR1 SNHLY and CDR2 FYNNEI. Deletions cut 10 bases from V and 3 bases from J, with 12 bases between. The CDR3 is CATIGGDTGELFF. The CDR3 DNA sequence: TGTGCCACCATAGGGGGGGACACCGGGGAGCTGTTTTTT.

In this sample, this clonotype turned up many times. The chain combines TRBV6-5 with TRBJ1-6, with D perhaps matching TRBD1 (6 bases). Per the germline V gene, CDR1 is MNHEY and CDR2 is SVGAGI. There are 14 residues in the CDR3. The ends were cut back, 6 bases at V and 10 bases at J, with 16 bases in the middle. This chain's CDR3 is CASRPSAGDSPLHF. Written as DNA, the CDR3 is TGTGCCAGCAGGCCCTCCGCAGGGGACTCACCCCTCCACTTT.

Ten or more counts support this clonotype. The CDR3 DNA reads TGTGCCAGCAGCCCGACCGATAGCTCCTATAATTCACCCCTCCACTTT. This codes for CASSPTDSSYNSPLHF. The gene calls are TRBV3-1 and TRBJ1-6; D ambiguous. From germline, CDR1 is LGHDT and CDR2 YNNKEL (reference sequence). The CDR3 consists of 16 residues. V lost 4 bases to trimming and J lost 0 bases, with 10 bases between them.

This clonotype was seen more than once but under ten times. The V and J genes are TRBV7-2 and TRBJ1-5; 9 bases fit TRBD1. With 5 bases clipped from V and 1 base from J, the junction kept 6 bases outside the gene matches. The germline gives CDR1 SGHTA, CDR2 FQGNSA. The CDR3 spans 16 residues. CDR3: CASSLTGGGSNQPQHF. CDR3 DNA sequence: TGTGCCAGCAGCCTTACAGGGGGCGGCAGCAATCAGCCCCAGCATTTT.

This clonotype was seen a few times. The chain recombines TRBV2 with TRBJ1-1, with D hard to call. From germline, CDR1 is SNHLY and CDR2 FYNNEI. The CDR3 is made up of 13 amino acids. Trimming stripped 5 bases from V and 2 bases from J, with 9 bases between. CDR3 sequence reads: CASSRRSNTEAFF. The CDR3 nucleotides read TGTGCCAGCAGTAGGAGGAGCAACACTGAAGCTTTCTTT.

This clonotype was observed many times. At one boundary the junction diverges from the germline segment, which might be a read error. The chain has TRBV4-3 and TRBJ1-1; D is uncertain. CDR1 LGHNA and CDR2 YSLEER come from the germline V gene. The CDR3 is 15 residues long. The CDR3 DNA sequence: TGCGCCAGCAGCAAAGACCGGGCCGGCGACACTGAAGCTTTCTTT. Translating it yields CASSKDRAGDTEAFF.

This clonotype was counted many times. The rearrangement joins TRBV12-3 or TRBV12-4 to TRBJ2-1; D remains ambiguous. The CDR3 runs to 13 residues. The V and J ends lost 3 bases and 9 bases respectively, with 12 bases between them. This CDR3 is CASSFTSSGEQFF. CDR3 DNA: TGTGCCAGCAGTTTTACCAGTTCGGGTGAGCAGTTCTTC.

This clonotype has a handful of counts. V is TRBV27 and J is TRBJ1-5, with 12 positions matching TRBD1. This CDR3 is built from 15 residues. J was trimmed by 7 bases and V by 5 bases; bases with no gene match: 6. Germline CDR1 and CDR2: MNHEY and SMNVEV (reference sequence). The CDR3 protein is CASSQGTGGSQPQHF. In nucleotides, the CDR3 is TGTGCCAGCAGTCAAGGGACAGGGGGCAGCCAGCCCCAGCATTTT.

This clonotype has only a few counts. J is TRBJ2-1 and V is TRBV12-3 or TRBV12-4; 9 nucleotides match TRBD2. This CDR3 is 17 amino acids long. V lost 4 bases and J lost 10; bases outside the gene matches: 17. CDR3 protein: CASSSLWVLAGVWEQFF. CDR3 DNA: TGTGCCAGCAGTTCCCTCTGGGTATTAGCGGGAGTATGGGAGCAGTTCTTC.

This clonotype has more than one count but fewer than ten. The gene calls are TRBV19 and TRBJ1-5, with D perhaps matching TRBD1 (5 bases). Germline V gene lookup returns CDR1 LNHDA and CDR2 SQIVND (reference sequence). Trimming removed 3 bases at V and 5 bases at J, with 11 bases between. CDR3 length equals 14 residues. CDR3 DNA: TGTGCCAGTAGTATGACAGCGGGCGATCAGCCCCAGCATTTT. This encodes CASSMTAGDQPQHF.

In its sample, this clonotype was seen a few times. The chain carries TRBV27 and TRBJ2-7; no firm D call. The assigned J gene may be wrong: the sequence end matches TRBJ2-5 better. The V gene's germline CDR1 is MNHEY and CDR2 SMNVEV (reference sequence). The CDR3 loop spans 11 amino acids. The CDR3 protein is CASSLFGTQYF. The CDR3 coding sequence is TGTGCCAGCAGTCTTTTTGGGACCCAGTACTTC.

This clonotype was counted ten times or more. The chain couples TRBV11-1 to TRBJ1-1; a weak D match, TRBD1 (6 bases). The CDR3 covers 14 residues. Between the trimmed V and J ends, which lost 5 bases and 4 bases, there was a span of 14 bases. Germline loops: CDR1 SGHAT, CDR2 FQDESV (reference sequence). The CDR3 reads CASSPPDSGTEAFF. The CDR3 DNA sequence: TGTGCCAGCAGCCCCCCGGACAGCGGCACTGAAGCTTTCTTT.

The table lists this clonotype with many counts. The J gene is TRBJ1-4, the V gene TRBV7-6; perhaps TRBD1 as D (6 bases). V was shortened by 0 bases and J by 1 base, with 12 bases between the two germline ends. Germline lookup yields CDR1 SGHVS and CDR2 FNYEAQ. The CDR3 runs 17 residues. For the CDR3, the DNA is TGTGCCAGCAGCTTAGCGCCCCAGGGGAAAACTAATGAAAAACTGTTTTTT. Encoded protein: CASSLAPQGKTNEKLFF.

This clonotype was observed many times. The chain recombines TRBV2 with TRBJ2-2; TRBD1 matches 9 bases. This CDR3 comprises 15 residues. CDR1 and CDR2 from the germline V gene are SNHLY and FYNNEI. Losses at the gene ends were 7 bases for V and 2 bases for J; bases not matched to a gene: 5. CDR3 bases: TGTGCCAGCAAGGGGGGACAGGGCAACACCGGGGAGCTGTTTTTT. Its translation is CASKGGQGNTGELFF.

The CDR3 bases are TGTGCCACCAGTGATCGACAGTCCAATGAGCAGTTCTTC. Translating it yields CATSDRQSNEQFF. The rearrangement joins TRBV24-1 to TRBJ2-1; D is perhaps TRBD1 (5 bases). Looked up from germline, CDR1 is KGHDR and CDR2 is SFDVKD. The CDR3 runs 13 residues. V dropped 3 bases and J dropped 6 bases, with 8 bases sitting between them.

This clonotype was detected many times. The chain carries TRBV7-3 and TRBJ1-1, with unresolved D. Trimming took 1 base from V and 1 from J, leaving 4 bases between them. Germline loops: CDR1 SGHTA, CDR2 FQGTGA. This CDR3 contains 13 residues. The CDR3 region has the DNA TGTGCCAGCAGCTTAAGAAGGAACACTGAAGCTTTCTTT. Encoded protein: CASSLRRNTEAFF.

This clonotype appeared once. The chain is built from TRBV20-1 and TRBJ1-1, with D tentatively TRBD1 (5 bases). This CDR3 spans 14 amino acids. Germline V gives CDR1 DFQATT, CDR2 SNEGSKA (reference sequence). Trimming stripped 4 bases from V and 5 bases from J, with 17 bases between. In DNA, the CDR3 is TGCAGTGCTACAAGTCAGGGCCCGGGGACTGAAGCTTTCTTT. Translated, it gives CSATSQGPGTEAFF.

This clonotype came up many times. The chain carries TRBV20-1 and TRBJ2-3; D may correspond to TRBD1 or TRBD2 (5 bases each). The V gene lost 5 bases and the J gene lost 5 bases, with 11 bases spanning the gap. The CDR3 runs 12 residues. CDR1 DFQATT and CDR2 SNEGSKA come from the germline V gene (reference sequence). The CDR3 bases are TGCAGTGCTTGGGGACCGTTAGATACGCAGTATTTT. It is translated as CSAWGPLDTQYF.